Presented here are 15 T cell receptor beta chains from one specimen sequenced in a study of regulatory T cells in long-lasting Graves disease. Construction of TCR beta libraries relied on iRepertoire HTBI primers and on Arm-PCR targeting CDR3 regions. Each CDR3 protein gets one entry after TCRdb re-called the multiplex PCR reads with MiXCR. Of over 200,000 distinct CDR3 sequences listed, around 20% were seen once; the top ten hold around 20%. As to time point: newly diagnosed GD, antithyroid drugs for less than 3 months. Generation of the TCR library employed RNA extracted from PBMCs. The specimen comprised peripheral blood mononuclear cells (PBMCs), sampled at new diagnosis, from a patient treated with antithyroid drugs. These receptors were obtained from a female donor with Graves disease.

This clonotype was seen more than once but under ten times. The rearrangement links TRBV6-1 to TRBJ1-2; D remains ambiguous. From germline, CDR1 is MNHNS and CDR2 SASEGT. Trimming left V 4 bases short and J 4 bases short, with 19 bases between. This CDR3 region has 16 residues. CDR3 nucleotides: TGTGCCAGCAGTGGGGAGCGGTCAGAGAACACCTATGGCTACACCTTC. Translated: CASSGERSENTYGYTF.

In this sample, this clonotype turned up many times. The CDR3 DNA reads TGTGCCAGTAGTATCGACAGGGGCTTGCTCGATGGCTACACCTTC. Translating gives CASSIDRGLLDGYTF. The chain carries TRBV19 and TRBJ1-2, with TRBD1 matching 8 bases. V was clipped by 3 bases and J by 6 bases; unmatched bases: 9. The CDR3 has 15 amino acids. Per the germline V gene, CDR1 is LNHDA and CDR2 is SQIVND (reference sequence). The entire variable domain, with the rest obtained from reference TRBV19 and TRBJ1-2, is as follows: DGGITQSPKYLFRKEGQNVTLSCEQNLNHDAMYWYRQDPGQGLRLIYYSQIVNDFQKGDIAEGYSVSREKKESFPLTVTSAQKNPTAFYLCASSIDRGLLDGYTFGSGTRLTVV.

In this sample, this clonotype turned up many times. This chain joins TRBV4-1 and TRBJ2-7; 8 bases line up with TRBD1. Germline CDR1 is MGHRA and CDR2 is YSYEKL. There are 15 residues in the CDR3. V was clipped by 2 bases and J by 4 bases; unmatched bases: 7. In nucleotides, the CDR3 is TGCGCCAGCAGCCAAAGGACAGGGATAGTATACGAGCAGTACTTC. Translated: CASSQRTGIVYEQYF.

Note on this clonotype: A far larger clone is one nucleotide away, so this likely arose from a read error. V and J are TRBV7-3 and TRBJ2-3; 8 bases fit TRBD1. Per the germline V gene, CDR1 is SGHTA and CDR2 is FQGTGA. This CDR3 is 17 amino acids long. J lost 4 bases, V lost 2 bases, and 11 bases had no gene match. This CDR3 reads CASSLVGDRYPADTQYF. The CDR3 DNA is TGTGCCAGCAGCTTAGTAGGGGACAGGTATCCTGCAGATACGCAGTATTTT.

With respect to this clonotype: An end of the junction does not agree with germline; a read error may underlie this. The chain recombines TRBV7-9 with TRBJ2-7, with 7 nucleotides matching TRBD1. CDR3 size: 11 residues. Per the germline V gene, CDR1 is SEHNR and CDR2 is FQNEAQ (reference sequence). The CDR3 loop reads CASSIPGQSHF. The CDR3 DNA is TGTGCCAGCAGCATTCCGGGACAGAGCCACTTC. The full variable domain, with the rest looked up from reference TRBV7-9 and TRBJ2-7, is DTGVSQNPRHKITKRGQNVTFRCDPISEHNRLYWYRQTLGQGPEFLTYFQNEAQLEKSRLLSDRFSAERPKGSFSTLEIQRTEQGDSAMYLCASSIPGQSHFGPGTRLTVT.

As to this clonotype: This may stem from a read error, because a much larger clone lies one nucleotide away. This chain connects TRBV2 to TRBJ2-4; 9 bases match TRBD1. The trim removed 4 bases at V and 11 bases at J, leaving 12 bases unmatched. CDR3 size: 15 residues. Germline CDR1 SNHLY, CDR2 FYNNEI. The CDR3 loop reads CASSAVGTGTTFQYF. DNA of the CDR3: TGTGCCAGCAGTGCCGTTGGGACAGGGACTACATTTCAGTACTTC.

V is TRBV9 and J is TRBJ2-3; 7 positions agree with TRBD2. Germline CDR1 reads SGDLS; CDR2 reads YYNGEE. CDR3 length: 15 residues. The trim removed 2 bases at V and 2 bases at J, leaving 5 bases unmatched. CDR3 loop: CASSVSGIPTDTQYF. CDR3 coding DNA: TGTGCCAGCAGCGTCAGCGGGATCCCCACAGATACGCAGTATTTT.

At least ten counts were recorded for this clonotype. V gene TRBV24-1 combines with J gene TRBJ2-7, with TRBD2 identical over 7 bases. V lost 3 bases, J lost 0 bases, and 4 bases stayed unmatched. Germline V gives CDR1 KGHDR, CDR2 SFDVKD. CDR3 length equals 15 residues. The CDR3 region is CATSDRASGSYEQYF. The CDR3 DNA follows: TGTGCCACCAGTGATCGCGCTAGCGGCTCCTACGAGCAGTACTTC.

Concerning this clonotype: This may come from a read error, since a much larger clone is one base off. This chain joins TRBV2 and TRBJ2-1, with TRBD2 matching over 9 bases. Germline-derived CDR1 and CDR2 are SNHLY and FYNNEI. Germline trimming cut 6 bases from V and 6 bases from J; bases unmatched to any gene: 9. The CDR3 loop spans 15 amino acids. The CDR3, as DNA: TGTGCCAGCAGACCGGGACTAGCTCGGCCCAATGAGCAGTTCTTC. This encodes CASRPGLARPNEQFF.

This clonotype appeared many times. This chain links TRBV20-1 with TRBJ2-7; D is unresolved. The germline gives CDR1 DFQATT, CDR2 SNEGSKA (reference sequence). The CDR3 totals 13 residues. The V end lost 4 bases, the J end lost 0 bases, and 10 bases lay between the germline ends. CDR3 protein: CSAKGLSSYEQYF. The CDR3 DNA follows: TGCAGTGCTAAGGGTCTTAGCTCCTACGAGCAGTACTTC.

Many counts were recorded for this clonotype. The gene calls are TRBV20-1 and TRBJ2-3; 7 nucleotides match TRBD2. CDR1 is DFQATT, CDR2 SNEGSKA, per germline (reference sequence). The CDR3 totals 17 residues. V shed 4 bases, J shed 0 bases, and the junction held 13 bases outside the gene matches. In nucleotides, the CDR3 is TGCAGTGCTATTAATTACCTAACTAGCGTTAGCACAGATACGCAGTATTTT. Protein sequence: CSAINYLTSVSTDTQYF.

This clonotype was seen at least ten times. This sequence joins TRBV11-2 and TRBJ1-1; a possible D gene is TRBD1 (6 bases). Germline V gene data show CDR1 as SGHAT and CDR2 as FQNNGV. The CDR3 has 14 residues. V lost 2 bases, J lost 3 bases, and 10 bases lay in between. CDR3 sequence (DNA): TGTGCCAGCAGCTTACGGGGGGCCCACACTGAAGCTTTCTTT. It encodes CASSLRGAHTEAFF.

This clonotype has a count of ten or more. The V gene is TRBV20-1, the J gene TRBJ1-1; possibly TRBD1 for D (6 bases). Germline V CDR1 and CDR2: DFQATT, SNEGSKA (reference sequence). Trimming stripped 0 bases from V and 10 bases from J, with 18 bases between. The CDR3 extends over 14 amino acids. In nucleotides, the CDR3 is TGCAGTGCTAGAGAGGGGGCGGGATTAGGAGGAGCTTTCTTT. Protein product: CSAREGAGLGGAFF.

This clonotype was picked up many times. The rearrangement uses TRBV2 and TRBJ1-1, with no clear D. CDR1 SNHLY and CDR2 FYNNEI come from the germline V gene. CDR3 length equals 15 residues. With 5 bases removed from V and 1 base from J, the gap between germline ends came to 14 bases. The CDR3 DNA sequence: TGTGCCAGCAGTCGGGCGTACAGTTCGAACACTGAAGCTTTCTTT. It translates to CASSRAYSSNTEAFF.

The chain links TRBV7-2 to TRBJ2-5, with D unclear. Trimming cost V 2 bases and J 3 bases, with 7 bases left between them. Germline V gives CDR1 SGHTA, CDR2 FQGNSA. The CDR3 covers 13 residues. This CDR3 is CASSLQSEETQYF. In DNA form, the CDR3 reads TGTGCCAGCAGCTTACAGTCGGAAGAGACCCAGTACTTC.